This T cell receptor beta chain was sequenced during a study of T cell responses to AZD1222 COVID-19 vaccine. Study findings and constraints: Donors in the cohort were predominantly white British and more often female, and clonal diversity was possibly underestimated. In the spike-specific TCR repertoire, nearly half reportedly target unmutated variant regions.

Generated by immunoSEQ multiplex PCR, the TCRdb table keeps only in-frame clones and is missing some. The table has about 120,000 clones, about 80% seen once. In the case of this clone: The antigen remains undetermined.

CDR3 length equals 15 residues. With 1 base clipped from V and 5 bases from J, the junction kept 6 bases outside the gene matches. Germline V gives CDR1 MNHEY, CDR2 SVGAGI. The chain combines TRBV6-5 with TRBJ2-7, with 9 bases fitting TRBD1. The source of this sequence is an adult in good health. Source: peripheral blood, taken on day 0 of AZD1222 vaccination. The CDR3 DNA reads TGTGCCAGCAGTTACTGGGGGACAGGGTTCGACGAGCAGTACTTC. Translation: CASSYWGTGFDEQYF.